The subject of this entry is one TCR beta chain. Its antigen is still unknown. This record belongs to a study of neoadjuvant anti-PD-1 for oral cavity cancer. Method: immunoSEQ multiplex PCR; TCRdb's copy keeps in-frame clones and lacks some. The sample consists of roughly 10,000 clones, about 70% of them appearing once. Time point denoted: after neoadjuvant nivolumab, at surgical resection. Overall study results and limits: With a few patients per group, TCR findings need larger cohorts.

The CDR3 sequence is 15 residues long. Germline loops: CDR1 LGHNT, CDR2 FRNRAP. Trimming took 1 base from V and 6 from J, leaving 15 bases between them. This TCR came from a person between 35 and 79 years old with oral cavity squamous cell carcinoma. V gene TRBV12-5 combines with J gene TRBJ2-5; D may be TRBD2 (5 bases). Source: PBMCs, taken after nivolumab (anti-PD-1) treatment. CDR3 in DNA: TGTGCTAGTGGTTTGGGCCTAGCAAGCGAGCAGACCCAGTACTTC. Translated: CASGLGLASEQTQYF.